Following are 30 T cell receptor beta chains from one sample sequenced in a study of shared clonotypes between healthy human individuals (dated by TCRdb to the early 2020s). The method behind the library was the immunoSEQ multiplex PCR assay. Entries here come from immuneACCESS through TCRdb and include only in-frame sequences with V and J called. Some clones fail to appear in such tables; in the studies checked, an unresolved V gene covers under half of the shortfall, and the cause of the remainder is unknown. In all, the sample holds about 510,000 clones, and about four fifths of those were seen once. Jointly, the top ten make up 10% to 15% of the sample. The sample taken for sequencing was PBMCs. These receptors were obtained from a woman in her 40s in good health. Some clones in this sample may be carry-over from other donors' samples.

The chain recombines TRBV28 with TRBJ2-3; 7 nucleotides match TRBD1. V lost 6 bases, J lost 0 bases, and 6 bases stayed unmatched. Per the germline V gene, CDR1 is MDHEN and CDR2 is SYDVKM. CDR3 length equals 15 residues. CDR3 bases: TGTGCCAGCAGGTCCGGGACAGCTAGCACAGATACGCAGTATTTT. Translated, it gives CASRSGTASTDTQYF.

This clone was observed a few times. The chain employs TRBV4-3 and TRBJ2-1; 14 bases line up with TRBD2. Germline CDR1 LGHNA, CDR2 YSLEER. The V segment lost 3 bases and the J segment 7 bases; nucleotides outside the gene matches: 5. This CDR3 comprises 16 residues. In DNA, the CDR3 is TGCGCCAGCAGCCATACCTGGACTAGCGGGAGGAATGAGCAGTTCTTC. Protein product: CASSHTWTSGRNEQFF.

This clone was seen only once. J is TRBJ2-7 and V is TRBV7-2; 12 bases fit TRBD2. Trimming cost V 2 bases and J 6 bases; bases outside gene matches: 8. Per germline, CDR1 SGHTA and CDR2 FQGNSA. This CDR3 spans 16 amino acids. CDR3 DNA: TGTGCCAGCAGCTTAAACCGACTAGCGGGAGTAGGCGAGCAGTACTTC. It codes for CASSLNRLAGVGEQYF. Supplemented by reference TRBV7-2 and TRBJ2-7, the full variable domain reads GAGVSQSPSNKVTEKGKDVELRCDPISGHTALYWYRQSLGQGLEFLIYFQGNSAPDKSGLPSDRFSAERTGGSVSTLTIQRTQQEDSAVYLCASSLNRLAGVGEQYFGPGTRLTVT.

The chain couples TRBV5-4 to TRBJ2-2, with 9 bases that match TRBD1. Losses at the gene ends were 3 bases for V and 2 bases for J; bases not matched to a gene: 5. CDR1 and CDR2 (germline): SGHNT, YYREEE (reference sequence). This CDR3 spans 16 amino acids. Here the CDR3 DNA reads TGTGCCAGCAGCTCACCGGGACAGGGTAACACCGGGGAGCTGTTTTTT. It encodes CASSSPGQGNTGELFF. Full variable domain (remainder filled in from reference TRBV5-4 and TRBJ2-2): ETGVTQSPTHLIKTRGQQVTLRCSSQSGHNTVSWYQQALGQGPQFIFQYYREEENGRGNFPPRFSGLQFPNYSSELNVNALELDDSALYLCASSSPGQGNTGELFFGEGSRLTVL.

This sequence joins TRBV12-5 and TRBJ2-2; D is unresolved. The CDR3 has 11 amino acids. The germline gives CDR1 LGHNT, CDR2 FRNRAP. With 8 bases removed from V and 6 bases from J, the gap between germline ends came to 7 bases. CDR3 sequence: CASWAAGELFF. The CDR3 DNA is TGTGCTAGTTGGGCGGCCGGGGAGCTGTTTTTT.

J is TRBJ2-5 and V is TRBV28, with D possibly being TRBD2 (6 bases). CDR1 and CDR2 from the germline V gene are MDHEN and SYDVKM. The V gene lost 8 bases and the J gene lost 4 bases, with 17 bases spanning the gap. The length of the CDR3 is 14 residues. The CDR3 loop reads CASFPAGFRETQYF. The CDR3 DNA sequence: TGTGCCAGCTTCCCCGCGGGGTTCCGAGAGACCCAGTACTTC.

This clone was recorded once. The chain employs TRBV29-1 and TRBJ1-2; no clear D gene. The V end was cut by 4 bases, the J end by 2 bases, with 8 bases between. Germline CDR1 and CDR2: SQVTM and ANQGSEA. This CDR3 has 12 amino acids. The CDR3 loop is CSVGAGNYGYTF. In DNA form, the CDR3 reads TGCAGCGTTGGGGCGGGAAACTATGGCTACACCTTC. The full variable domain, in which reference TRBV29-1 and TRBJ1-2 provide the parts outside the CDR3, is SAVISQKPSRDICQRGTSLTIQCQVDSQVTMMFWYRQQPGQSLTLIATANQGSEATYESGFVIDKFPISRPNLTFSTLTVSNMSPEDSSIYLCSVGAGNYGYTFGSGTRLTVV.

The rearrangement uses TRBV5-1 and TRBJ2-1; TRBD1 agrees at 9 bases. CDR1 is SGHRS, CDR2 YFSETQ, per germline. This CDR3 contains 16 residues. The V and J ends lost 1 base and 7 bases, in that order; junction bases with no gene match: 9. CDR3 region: CASSLRSGQGGNEQFF. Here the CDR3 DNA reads TGCGCCAGCAGCTTGCGTTCGGGACAGGGTGGTAATGAGCAGTTCTTC.

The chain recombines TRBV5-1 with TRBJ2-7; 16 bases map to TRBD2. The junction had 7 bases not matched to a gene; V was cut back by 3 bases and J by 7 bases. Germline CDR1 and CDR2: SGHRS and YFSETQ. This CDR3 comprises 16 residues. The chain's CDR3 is CASSSGLAGGPREQYF. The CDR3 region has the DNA TGCGCCAGCAGCTCGGGACTAGCGGGAGGGCCGAGGGAGCAGTACTTC.

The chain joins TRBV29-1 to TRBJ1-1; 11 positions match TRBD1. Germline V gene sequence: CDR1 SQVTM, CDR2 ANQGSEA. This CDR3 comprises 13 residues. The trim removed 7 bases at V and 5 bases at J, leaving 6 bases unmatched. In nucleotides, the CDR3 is TGCAGCGCTGGACAGGGGGCGTATACTGAAGCTTTCTTT. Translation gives CSAGQGAYTEAFF.

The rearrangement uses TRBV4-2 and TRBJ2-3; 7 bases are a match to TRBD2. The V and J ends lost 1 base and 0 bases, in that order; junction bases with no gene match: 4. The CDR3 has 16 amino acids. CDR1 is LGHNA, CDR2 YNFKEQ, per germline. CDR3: CASSQVSGTSTDTQYF. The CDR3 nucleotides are TGTGCCAGCAGCCAAGTGAGCGGGACTAGCACAGATACGCAGTATTTT.

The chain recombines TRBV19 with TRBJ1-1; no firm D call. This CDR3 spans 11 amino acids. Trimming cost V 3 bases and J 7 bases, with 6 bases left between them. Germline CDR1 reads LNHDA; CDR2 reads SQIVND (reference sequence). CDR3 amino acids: CASSMSDEAFF. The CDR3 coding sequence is TGTGCCAGTAGTATGTCTGATGAAGCTTTCTTT.

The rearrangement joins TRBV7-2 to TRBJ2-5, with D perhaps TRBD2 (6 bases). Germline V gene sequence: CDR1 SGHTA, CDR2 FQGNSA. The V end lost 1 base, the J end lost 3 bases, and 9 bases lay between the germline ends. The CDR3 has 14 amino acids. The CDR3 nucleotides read TGTGCCAGCAGCTTAGTGGGCGGGGAAGAGACCCAGTACTTC. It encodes CASSLVGGEETQYF.

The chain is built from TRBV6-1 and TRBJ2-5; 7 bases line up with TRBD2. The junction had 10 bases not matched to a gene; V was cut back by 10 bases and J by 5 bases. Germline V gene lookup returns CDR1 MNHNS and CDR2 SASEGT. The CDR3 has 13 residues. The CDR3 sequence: CATRLAGPETQYF. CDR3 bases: TGTGCCACTAGACTAGCAGGGCCGGAGACCCAGTACTTC.

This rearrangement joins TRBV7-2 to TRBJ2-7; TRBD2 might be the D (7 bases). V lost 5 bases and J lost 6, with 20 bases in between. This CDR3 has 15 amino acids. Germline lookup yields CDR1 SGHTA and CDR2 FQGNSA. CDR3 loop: CASSPRGGGPREQYF. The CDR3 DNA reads TGTGCCAGCAGCCCCCGCGGGGGCGGGCCTCGCGAGCAGTACTTC.

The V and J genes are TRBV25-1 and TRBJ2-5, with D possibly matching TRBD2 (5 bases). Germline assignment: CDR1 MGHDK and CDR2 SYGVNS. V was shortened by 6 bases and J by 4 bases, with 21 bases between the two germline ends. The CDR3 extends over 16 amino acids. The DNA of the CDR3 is TGTGCCAGCAGCGTGACCGGGAAAAAGAGGGCAGAGACCCAGTACTTC. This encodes CASSVTGKKRAETQYF.

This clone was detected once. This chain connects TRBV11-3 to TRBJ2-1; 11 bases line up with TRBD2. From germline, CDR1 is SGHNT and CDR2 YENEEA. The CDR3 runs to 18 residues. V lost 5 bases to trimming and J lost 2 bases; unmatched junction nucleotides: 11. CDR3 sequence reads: CASSITGTSGNAYNEQFF. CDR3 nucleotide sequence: TGTGCCAGCAGCATAACCGGGACTAGCGGAAATGCCTACAATGAGCAGTTCTTC.

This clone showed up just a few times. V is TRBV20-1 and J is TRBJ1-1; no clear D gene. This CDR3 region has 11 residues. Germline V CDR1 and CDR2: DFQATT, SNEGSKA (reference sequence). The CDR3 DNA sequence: TGCAGAGTTACTTGGGGCACTGAAGCTTTCTTT. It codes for CRVTWGTEAFF.

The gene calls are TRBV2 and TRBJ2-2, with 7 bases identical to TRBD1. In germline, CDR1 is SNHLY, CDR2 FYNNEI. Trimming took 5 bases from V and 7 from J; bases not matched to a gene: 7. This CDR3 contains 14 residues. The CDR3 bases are TGTGCCAGCAGTTGGACAGGCACCGGCGGGGAGCTGTTTTTT. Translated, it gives CASSWTGTGGELFF.

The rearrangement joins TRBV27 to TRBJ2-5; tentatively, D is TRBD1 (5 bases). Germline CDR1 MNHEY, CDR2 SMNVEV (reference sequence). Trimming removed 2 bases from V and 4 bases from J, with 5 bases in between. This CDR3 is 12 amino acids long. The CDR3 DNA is TGTGCCAGCAGTTTAACAGGAGAGACCCAGTACTTC. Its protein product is CASSLTGETQYF.

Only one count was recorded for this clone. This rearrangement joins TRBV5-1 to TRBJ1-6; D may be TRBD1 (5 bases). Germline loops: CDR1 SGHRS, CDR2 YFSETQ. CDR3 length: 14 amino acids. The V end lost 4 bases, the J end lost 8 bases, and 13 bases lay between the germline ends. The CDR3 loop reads CASSPGTDDSPLHF. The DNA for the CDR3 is TGCGCCAGCAGCCCCGGGACGGATGATTCACCCCTCCACTTT.

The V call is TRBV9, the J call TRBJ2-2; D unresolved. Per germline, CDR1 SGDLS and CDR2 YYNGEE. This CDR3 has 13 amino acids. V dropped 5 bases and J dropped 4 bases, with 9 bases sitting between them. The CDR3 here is CASRTSSTGELFF. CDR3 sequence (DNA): TGTGCCAGCAGAACCAGCAGCACCGGGGAGCTGTTTTTT.

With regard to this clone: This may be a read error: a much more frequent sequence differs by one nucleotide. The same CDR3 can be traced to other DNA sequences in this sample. The CDR3 region is CASSLGTDTQYF. CDR3 DNA sequence: TGTGCCAGCAGCTTGGGCACAGATACGCAGTATTTT. The genes are TRBV7-9 and TRBJ2-3; D remains unclear. Germline assignment: CDR1 SEHNR and CDR2 FQNEAQ (reference sequence). Trimming removed 3 bases at V and 1 base at J, with 2 bases between. This CDR3 is 12 amino acids long.

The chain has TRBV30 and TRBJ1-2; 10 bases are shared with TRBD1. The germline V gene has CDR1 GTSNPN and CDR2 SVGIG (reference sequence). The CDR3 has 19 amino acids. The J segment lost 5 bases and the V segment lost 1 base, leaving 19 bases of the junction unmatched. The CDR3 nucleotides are TGTGCCTGGAGTGACCCAAGAAGGATTGCCCGGGACAGGGGTTATGGCTACACCTTC. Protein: CAWSDPRRIARDRGYGYTF.

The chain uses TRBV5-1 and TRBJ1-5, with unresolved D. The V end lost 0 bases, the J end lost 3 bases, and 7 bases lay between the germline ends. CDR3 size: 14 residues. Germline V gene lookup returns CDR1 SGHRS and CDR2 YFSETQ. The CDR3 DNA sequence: TGCGCCAGCAGCTTGGGACACCCCAATCAGCCCCAGCATTTT. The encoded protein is CASSLGHPNQPQHF.

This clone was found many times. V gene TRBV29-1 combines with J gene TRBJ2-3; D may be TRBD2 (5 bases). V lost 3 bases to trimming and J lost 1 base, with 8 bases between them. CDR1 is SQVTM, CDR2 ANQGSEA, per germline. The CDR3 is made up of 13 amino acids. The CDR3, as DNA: TGCAGCGTTGACCGGCGGGGCACAGATACGCAGTATTTT. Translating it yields CSVDRRGTDTQYF.

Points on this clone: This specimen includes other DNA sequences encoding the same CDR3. The CDR3 protein is CASSLHEYYEQYF. CDR3 sequence (DNA): TGTGCCAGCAGCTTACACGAATACTACGAGCAGTACTTC. J is TRBJ2-7 and V is TRBV7-9; D is unclear. Germline assignment: CDR1 SEHNR and CDR2 FQNEAQ (reference sequence). V lost 2 bases and J lost 3, with 8 bases in between. The CDR3 is made up of 13 amino acids.

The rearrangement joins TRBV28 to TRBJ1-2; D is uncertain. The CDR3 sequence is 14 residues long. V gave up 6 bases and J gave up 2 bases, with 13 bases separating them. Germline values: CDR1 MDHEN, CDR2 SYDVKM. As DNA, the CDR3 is TGTGCCAGCAGCCATCCTGCCTTGAACTATGGCTACACCTTC. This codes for CASSHPALNYGYTF.

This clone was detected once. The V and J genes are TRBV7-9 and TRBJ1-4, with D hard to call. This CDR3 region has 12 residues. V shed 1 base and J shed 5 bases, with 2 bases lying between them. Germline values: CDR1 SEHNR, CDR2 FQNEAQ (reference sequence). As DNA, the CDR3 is TGTGCCAGCAGCTTAGGCAATGAAAAACTGTTTTTT. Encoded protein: CASSLGNEKLFF.

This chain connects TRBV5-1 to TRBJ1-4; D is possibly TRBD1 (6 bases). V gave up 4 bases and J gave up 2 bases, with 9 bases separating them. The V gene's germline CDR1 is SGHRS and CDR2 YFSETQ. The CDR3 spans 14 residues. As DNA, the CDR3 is TGCGCCAGCAGCCGGGACATCACTAATGAAAAACTGTTTTTT. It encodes CASSRDITNEKLFF.